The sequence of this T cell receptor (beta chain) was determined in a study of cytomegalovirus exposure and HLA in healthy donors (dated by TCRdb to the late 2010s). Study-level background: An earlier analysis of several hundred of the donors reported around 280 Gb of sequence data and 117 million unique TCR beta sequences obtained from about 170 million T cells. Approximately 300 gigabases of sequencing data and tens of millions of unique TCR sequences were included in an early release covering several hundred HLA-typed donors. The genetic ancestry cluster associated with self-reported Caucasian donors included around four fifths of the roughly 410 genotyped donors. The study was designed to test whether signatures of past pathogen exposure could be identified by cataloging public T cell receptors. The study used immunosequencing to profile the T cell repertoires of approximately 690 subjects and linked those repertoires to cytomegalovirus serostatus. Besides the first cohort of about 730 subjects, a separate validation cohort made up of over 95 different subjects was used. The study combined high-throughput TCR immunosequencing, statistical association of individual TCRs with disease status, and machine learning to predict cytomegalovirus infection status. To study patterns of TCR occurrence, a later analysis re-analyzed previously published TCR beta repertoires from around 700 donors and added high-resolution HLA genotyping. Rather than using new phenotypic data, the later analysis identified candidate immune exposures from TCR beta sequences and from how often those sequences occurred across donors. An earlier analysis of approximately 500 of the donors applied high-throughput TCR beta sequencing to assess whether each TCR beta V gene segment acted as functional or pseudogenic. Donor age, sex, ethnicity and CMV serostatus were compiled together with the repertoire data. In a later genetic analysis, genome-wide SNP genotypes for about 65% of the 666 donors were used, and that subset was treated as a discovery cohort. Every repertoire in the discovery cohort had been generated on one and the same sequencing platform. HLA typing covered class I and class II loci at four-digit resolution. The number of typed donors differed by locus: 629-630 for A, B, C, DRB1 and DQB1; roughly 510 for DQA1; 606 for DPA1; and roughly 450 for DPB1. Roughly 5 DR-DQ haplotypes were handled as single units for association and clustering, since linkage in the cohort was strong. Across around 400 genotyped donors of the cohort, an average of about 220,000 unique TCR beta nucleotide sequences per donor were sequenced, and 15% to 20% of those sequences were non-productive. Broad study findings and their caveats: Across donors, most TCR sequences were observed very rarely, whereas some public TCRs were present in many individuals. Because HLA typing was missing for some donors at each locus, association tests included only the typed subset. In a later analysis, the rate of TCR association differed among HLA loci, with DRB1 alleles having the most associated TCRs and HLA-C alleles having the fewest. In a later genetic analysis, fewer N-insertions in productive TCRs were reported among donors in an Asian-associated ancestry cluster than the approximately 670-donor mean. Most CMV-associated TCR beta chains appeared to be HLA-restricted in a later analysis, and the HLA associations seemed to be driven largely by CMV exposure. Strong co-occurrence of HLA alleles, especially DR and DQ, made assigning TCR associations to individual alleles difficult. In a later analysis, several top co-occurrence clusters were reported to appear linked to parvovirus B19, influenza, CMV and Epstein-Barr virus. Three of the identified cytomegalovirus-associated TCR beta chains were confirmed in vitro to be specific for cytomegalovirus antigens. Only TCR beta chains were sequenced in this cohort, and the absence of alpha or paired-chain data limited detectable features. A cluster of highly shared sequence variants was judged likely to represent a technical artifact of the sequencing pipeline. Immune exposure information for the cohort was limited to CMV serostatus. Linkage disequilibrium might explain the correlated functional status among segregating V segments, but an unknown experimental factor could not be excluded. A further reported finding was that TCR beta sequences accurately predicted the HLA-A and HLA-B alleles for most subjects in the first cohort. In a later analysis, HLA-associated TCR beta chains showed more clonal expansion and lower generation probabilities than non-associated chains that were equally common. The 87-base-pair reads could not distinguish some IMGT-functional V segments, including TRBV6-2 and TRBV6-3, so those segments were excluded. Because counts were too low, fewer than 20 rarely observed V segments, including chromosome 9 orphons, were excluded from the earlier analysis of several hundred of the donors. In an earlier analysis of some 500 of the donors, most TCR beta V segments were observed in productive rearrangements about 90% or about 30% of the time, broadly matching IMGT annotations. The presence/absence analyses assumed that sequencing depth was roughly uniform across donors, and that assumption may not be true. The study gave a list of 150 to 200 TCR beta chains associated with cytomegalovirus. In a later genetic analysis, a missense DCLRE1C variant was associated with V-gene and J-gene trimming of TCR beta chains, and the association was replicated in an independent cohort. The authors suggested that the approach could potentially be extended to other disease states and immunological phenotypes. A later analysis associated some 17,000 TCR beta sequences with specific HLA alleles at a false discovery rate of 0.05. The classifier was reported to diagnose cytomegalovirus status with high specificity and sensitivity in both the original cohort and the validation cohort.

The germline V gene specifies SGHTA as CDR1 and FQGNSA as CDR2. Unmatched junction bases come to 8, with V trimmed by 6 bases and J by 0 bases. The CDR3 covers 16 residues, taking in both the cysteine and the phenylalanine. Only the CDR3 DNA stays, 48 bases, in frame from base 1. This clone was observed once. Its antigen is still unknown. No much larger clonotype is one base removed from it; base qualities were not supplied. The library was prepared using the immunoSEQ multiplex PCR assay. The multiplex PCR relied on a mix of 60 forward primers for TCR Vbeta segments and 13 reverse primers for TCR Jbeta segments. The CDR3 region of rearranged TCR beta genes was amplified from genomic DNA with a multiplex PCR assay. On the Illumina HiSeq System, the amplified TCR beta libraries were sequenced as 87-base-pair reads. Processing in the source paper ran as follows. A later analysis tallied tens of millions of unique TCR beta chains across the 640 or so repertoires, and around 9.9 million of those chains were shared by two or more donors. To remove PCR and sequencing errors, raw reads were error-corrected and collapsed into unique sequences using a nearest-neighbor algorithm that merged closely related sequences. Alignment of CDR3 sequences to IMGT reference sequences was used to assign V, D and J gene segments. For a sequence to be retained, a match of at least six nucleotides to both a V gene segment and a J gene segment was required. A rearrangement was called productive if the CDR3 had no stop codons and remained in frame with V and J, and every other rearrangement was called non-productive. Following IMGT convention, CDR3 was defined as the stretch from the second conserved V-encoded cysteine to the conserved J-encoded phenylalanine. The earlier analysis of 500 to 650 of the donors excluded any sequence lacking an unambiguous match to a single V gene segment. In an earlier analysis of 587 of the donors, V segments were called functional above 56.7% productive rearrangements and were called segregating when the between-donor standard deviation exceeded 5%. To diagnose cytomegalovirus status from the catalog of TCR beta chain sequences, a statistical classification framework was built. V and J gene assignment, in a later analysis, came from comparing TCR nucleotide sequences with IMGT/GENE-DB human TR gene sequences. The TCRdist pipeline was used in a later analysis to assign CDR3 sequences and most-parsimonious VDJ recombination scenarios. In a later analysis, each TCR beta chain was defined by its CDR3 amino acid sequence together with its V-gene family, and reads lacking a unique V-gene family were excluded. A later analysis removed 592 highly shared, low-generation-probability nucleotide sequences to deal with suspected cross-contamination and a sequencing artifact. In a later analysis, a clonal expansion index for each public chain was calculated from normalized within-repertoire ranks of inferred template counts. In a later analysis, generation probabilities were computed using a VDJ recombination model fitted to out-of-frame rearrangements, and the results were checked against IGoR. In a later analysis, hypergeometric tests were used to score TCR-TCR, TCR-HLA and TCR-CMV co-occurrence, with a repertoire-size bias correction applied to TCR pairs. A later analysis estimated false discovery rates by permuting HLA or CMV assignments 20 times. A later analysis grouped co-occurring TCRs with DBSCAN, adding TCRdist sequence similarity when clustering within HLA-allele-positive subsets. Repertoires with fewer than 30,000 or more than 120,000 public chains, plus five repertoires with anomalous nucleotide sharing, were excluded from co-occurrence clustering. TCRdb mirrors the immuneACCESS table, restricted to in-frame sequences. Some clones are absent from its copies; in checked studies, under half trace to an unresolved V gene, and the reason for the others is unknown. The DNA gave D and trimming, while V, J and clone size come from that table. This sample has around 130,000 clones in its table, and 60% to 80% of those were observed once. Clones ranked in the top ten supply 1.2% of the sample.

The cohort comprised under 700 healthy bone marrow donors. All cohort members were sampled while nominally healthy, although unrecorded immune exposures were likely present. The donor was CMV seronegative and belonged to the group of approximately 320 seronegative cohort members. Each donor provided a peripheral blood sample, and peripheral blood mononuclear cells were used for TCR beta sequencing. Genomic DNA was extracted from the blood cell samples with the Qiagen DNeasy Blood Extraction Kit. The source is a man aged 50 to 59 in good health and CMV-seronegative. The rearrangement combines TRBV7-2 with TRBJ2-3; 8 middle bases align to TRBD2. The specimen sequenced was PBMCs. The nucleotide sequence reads TGTGCCAGCAGACCCTCTAGCGGGCTTAGCACAGATACGCAGTATTTT. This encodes CASRPSSGLSTDTQYF. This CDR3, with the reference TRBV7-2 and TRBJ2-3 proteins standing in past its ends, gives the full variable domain GAGVSQSPSNKVTEKGKDVELRCDPISGHTALYWYRQSLGQGLEFLIYFQGNSAPDKSGLPSDRFSAERTGGSVSTLTIQRTQQEDSAVYLCASRPSSGLSTDTQYFGPGTRLTVL.